The 20 T cell receptor beta chains presented below share a single source sample, sequenced in a study of blood T cell repertoires in COVID-19. Generated by immunoSEQ multiplex PCR, the TCRdb table keeps only in-frame clones and is missing some. The profile shows about 80,000 clones, around four fifths of them singletons. The specimen sequenced was peripheral blood. These receptor sequences come from a human donor in a cohort sampled during active COVID-19.

This clone occurred once. The chain links TRBV6-5 to TRBJ1-2; unclear D gene. Trimming removed 7 bases from V and 5 bases from J, with 11 bases in between. CDR1 and CDR2 (germline): MNHEY, SVGAGI. CDR3 length equals 12 residues. CDR3 amino acids: CASTQTGYGYTF. The CDR3 DNA reads TGTGCCAGCACTCAAACGGGGTATGGCTACACCTTC.

The V gene is TRBV18, the J gene TRBJ2-1, with 8 bases fitting TRBD2. This CDR3 has 15 residues. Germline V gives CDR1 KGHSH, CDR2 LQKENI. V lost 6 bases, J lost 2 bases, and 6 bases stayed unmatched. CDR3: CASSRGTSAYNEQFF. The CDR3 nucleotides read TGTGCCAGCTCCCGGGGGACTAGTGCCTACAATGAGCAGTTCTTC.

The chain uses TRBV12-5 and TRBJ1-2; unclear D gene. The CDR3 sequence is 13 residues long. V dropped 6 bases and J dropped 4 bases, with 12 bases sitting between them. Germline assignment: CDR1 LGHNT and CDR2 FRNRAP. This chain's CDR3 is CASGLTFIYGYTF. DNA for the CDR3: TGTGCTAGTGGATTGACATTCATCTATGGCTACACCTTC.

This chain connects TRBV2 to TRBJ2-3, with D unclear. Trimming took off 3 bases at V and 1 base at J, with 8 bases between the two ends. Germline CDR1 is SNHLY and CDR2 is FYNNEI. The CDR3 is 14 amino acids. The chain's CDR3 is CASSEASGTDTQYF. The CDR3 coding sequence is TGTGCCAGCAGTGAGGCCTCCGGCACAGATACGCAGTATTTT.

Only a few counts were recorded for this clone. In DNA form, the CDR3 reads TGTGCCAGCAGCTTTGGCGGGGATTGGGGTCAGCCCCAGCATTTT. Translated, it gives CASSFGGDWGQPQHF. The V call is TRBV5-4, the J call TRBJ1-5; D call uncertain. Germline loops: CDR1 SGHNT, CDR2 YYREEE (reference sequence). This CDR3 is 15 amino acids long. V was cut by 2 bases and J by 6 bases, with 15 bases left in between.

This sequence joins TRBV20-1 and TRBJ1-6, with a possible D match to TRBD1 (6 bases). This CDR3 has 16 amino acids. Deletions cut 3 bases from V and 0 bases from J, with 12 bases between. Germline CDR1 DFQATT, CDR2 SNEGSKA (reference sequence). DNA for the CDR3: TGCAGTGCTAGTAGCCAGGGGAGCTCCTATAATTCACCCCTCCACTTT. The encoded protein is CSASSQGSSYNSPLHF.

The gene calls are TRBV6-6 and TRBJ1-6, with TRBD1 identical over 9 bases. Unmatched junction bases numbered 8, after V lost 5 bases and J lost 3 bases. The germline CDR1 and CDR2 sequences are MNHNY and SVGAGI (reference sequence). The CDR3 sequence is 17 residues long. The CDR3 region has the DNA TGTGCCAGCAGTCAAAGGGACAGGGCATACTATAATTCACCCCTCCACTTT. Translated: CASSQRDRAYYNSPLHF.

V usage is TRBV7-9 and J usage is TRBJ2-3; 14 bases match TRBD2. The germline CDR1 and CDR2 sequences are SEHNR and FQNEAQ (reference sequence). Germline trimming cut 1 base from V and 6 bases from J; bases unmatched to any gene: 0. This CDR3 comprises 15 residues. CDR3 sequence reads: CASSLGLAGGDTQYF. CDR3 coding DNA: TGTGCCAGCAGCTTAGGACTAGCGGGGGGGGATACGCAGTATTTT.

The chain has TRBV11-2 and TRBJ2-1; D might be TRBD2 (6 bases). V lost 0 bases and J lost 3, with 6 bases in between. Germline assignment: CDR1 SGHAT and CDR2 FQNNGV. The CDR3 contains 14 residues. The CDR3 sequence is CASSLDGSYNEQFF. The DNA of the CDR3 is TGTGCCAGCAGCTTAGACGGGAGCTACAATGAGCAGTTCTTC.

This clone showed up just a few times. V gene TRBV11-2 combines with J gene TRBJ2-2, with TRBD2 as a possible D gene (5 bases). CDR3 length: 14 residues. Looked up from germline, CDR1 is SGHAT and CDR2 is FQNNGV. V was trimmed by 6 bases and J by 2 bases, leaving 10 bases between them. The CDR3 coding sequence is TGTGCCAGCAGTCCCGGGGTCAACACCGGGGAGCTGTTTTTT. Protein product: CASSPGVNTGELFF.

This chain links TRBV11-3 with TRBJ1-1; D is unresolved. CDR1 and CDR2 from the germline V gene are SGHNT and YENEEA. The CDR3 runs to 13 residues. V lost 3 bases, J lost 6 bases, and 11 bases lay in between. The CDR3 DNA is TGTGCCAGCAGCTTGGTTAGCGGCTCTGAAGCTTTCTTT. Protein: CASSLVSGSEAFF. The entire variable domain, with the rest obtained from reference TRBV11-3 and TRBJ1-1, is as follows: EAGVVQSPRYKIIEKKQPVAFWCNPISGHNTLYWYLQNLGQGPELLIRYENEEAVDDSQLPKDRFSAERLKGVDSTLKIQPAELGDSAVYLCASSLVSGSEAFFGQGTRLTVV.

The chain recombines TRBV18 with TRBJ2-1; D unresolved. Germline V gene lookup returns CDR1 KGHSH and CDR2 LQKENI. The CDR3 length is 13 residues. Trimming left V 2 bases short and J 7 bases short, with 9 bases between. The chain's CDR3 is CASSPSDTNEQFF. The CDR3 nucleotides read TGTGCCAGCTCACCAAGTGACACAAATGAGCAGTTCTTC.

The CDR3 region has the DNA TGTGCCAGCAGTTACTCGGGGACAGGAGAGACCCAGTACTTC. Its protein product is CASSYSGTGETQYF. The chain uses TRBV6-2 or TRBV6-3 and TRBJ2-5; 8 bases are shared with TRBD1. The junction had 1 base not matched to a gene; V was cut back by 0 bases and J by 4 bases. The V gene's germline CDR1 is MNHEY and CDR2 SVGEGT. The CDR3 is 14 residues long.

The chain links TRBV5-6 to TRBJ2-3; TRBD1 agrees at 8 bases. Germline CDR1 reads SGHDT; CDR2 reads YYEEEE. The length of the CDR3 is 16 residues. Trimming took 2 bases from V and 6 from J; bases not matched to a gene: 11. The CDR3: CASSLRTGLSGDTQYF. CDR3 in DNA: TGTGCCAGCAGCTTACGGACAGGGCTCTCAGGGGATACGCAGTATTTT.

The chain carries TRBV7-5 and TRBJ1-2; TRBD1, the D gene given by the table, was not confirmed from the DNA. TRBV7-5 constitutes a pseudogene. The CDR3 has 16 amino acids. The CDR3 reads CARSDAPWTDNYGYTF. The CDR3 bases are TGTGCCAGAAGCGATGCCCCCTGGACAGATAACTATGGCTACACCTTC.

The chain recombines TRBV19 with TRBJ2-7; 7 positions match TRBD2. V shed 5 bases and J 6 bases; nucleotides not matched to a gene: 7. The V gene's germline CDR1 is LNHDA and CDR2 SQIVND (reference sequence). This CDR3 comprises 13 residues. CDR3 residues: CASSRQRGSEQYF. The CDR3 region has the DNA TGTGCCAGTAGTCGGCAGCGGGGCTCCGAGCAGTACTTC.

The chain joins TRBV6-5 to TRBJ1-4, with 8 positions matching TRBD1. CDR1 is MNHEY, CDR2 SVGAGI, per germline. Unmatched junction bases numbered 4, after V lost 6 bases and J lost 1 base. The CDR3 runs to 15 residues. CDR3 loop: CASRDREITNEKLFF. The CDR3 nucleotides are TGTGCCAGCAGGGACAGGGAGATAACTAATGAAAAACTGTTTTTT.

The chain is built from TRBV7-6 and TRBJ1-4; D is unclear. The V and J ends lost 5 bases and 1 base respectively, with 8 bases between them. The CDR3 consists of 14 residues. Germline assignment: CDR1 SGHVS and CDR2 FNYEAQ. The CDR3 bases are TGTGCCAGCAGCCGGGAGGAAACTAATGAAAAACTGTTTTTT. Translated: CASSREETNEKLFF.

V gene TRBV9 combines with J gene TRBJ2-1; possibly TRBD1 for D (5 bases). This CDR3 comprises 12 residues. Germline CDR1 is SGDLS and CDR2 is YYNGEE. V shed 4 bases and J shed 10 bases, with 12 bases lying between them. The CDR3: CASSPSGWEQFF. DNA for the CDR3: TGTGCCAGCAGCCCATCAGGGTGGGAGCAGTTCTTC.

V and J are TRBV7-9 and TRBJ2-1, with TRBD2 matching 10 bases. The CDR3 has 15 residues. Trimming took 5 bases from V and 4 from J; bases not matched to a gene: 5. From germline, CDR1 is SEHNR and CDR2 FQNEAQ (reference sequence). This chain's CDR3 is CASSDTSGIYNEQFF. For the CDR3, the DNA is TGTGCCAGCAGCGACACTAGCGGGATTTACAATGAGCAGTTCTTC.